This TCR beta chain was documented in a study of shared clonotypes between healthy human individuals (dated by TCRdb to the early 2020s). With regard to the full study: A few men and two women, aged 18 to 49 years, made up the cohort. Per donor, three plates each were used for CD4 naive and CD4 memory, two for CD8 naive, and one for CD8 memory. Blood TCR repertoires of a handful of healthy adults were deeply sequenced to estimate repertoire size and the extent of clonotype sharing between individuals. Each donor's leukapheresis produced roughly between roughly 0.94 and 9.5 billion PBMCs. Libraries were prepared and TCR repertoires were sequenced by different laboratories using diverse techniques, in order to increase sequencing depth and limit assay-specific biases.

CD8 naive samples were obtained by positive selection for CCR7 among CD45RO-negative cells, yielding a CD45RA+CCR7+ population from which TemRA cells were excluded. The donors were healthy, HIV-negative adults with no recently reported acute infections or vaccinations. Every donor was a Caucasian adult living in Nashville, Tennessee, USA. After blood collection by leukapheresis, PBMCs were isolated using Ficoll-Histopaque density gradient centrifugation and then cryopreserved in the vapor phase of liquid nitrogen. Purity and quantity of every magnetically sorted T cell population were checked by analytical flow cytometry. From each sorted fraction, genomic DNA was isolated and quantified by UV absorbance on a Nanodrop 2000c. To note about this clone: The specificity of this receptor is unknown. No base qualities exist here, and no much larger clone lies one base off it.

Using the deep immunoSEQ assay, multiplex PCR amplified TCR CDR3 regions from genomic DNA. Extracted genomic DNA from each cell subset was spread evenly across all wells of several immunoSEQ 96-well plates, with each plate serving as a replicate. For sorted subsets, roughly 200 ng of genomic DNA, equivalent to 25,000 to 30,000 T cell genomes, went into each replicate PCR. Purified libraries were measured with a Qubit 3.0 fluorometer, size-checked on a Bioanalyzer 2100, and measured again with the KAPA Library Quantification kit. Every immunoSEQ 96-well plate was sequenced on a dedicated single-read 150-cycle Illumina NextSeq 550 flow cell. The original pipeline was this. The immunoSEQ output contained only junctional sequences without quality scores, so filtering could not match that applied to full-length reads. To assign V/J genes and CDR3, sequences were annotated using PyIR, a Python wrapper for IgBLAST v1.9, with IMGT germline references. Reads were filtered out if the reads had weak V/J assignments (E-value above 1e-6), no CDR3, stop codons, out-of-frame junctions, or ambiguous translated residues. V3J clonotypes were defined as sequences sharing an identical inferred V gene, J gene, and CDR3 amino acid sequence. To compute the percentage overlap between repertoires, the number of shared unique clonotypes was divided by the size of the smaller repertoire. Three approaches were used to assess repertoire richness: RTK rarefaction, the Chao1 estimator, and Recon v2.1 estimates of unobserved clonotypes. For all TCRbeta clonotypes obtained by the gDNA method from a handful of donors, generation probabilities were computed with OLGA. Drawn from immuneACCESS, this table holds only the in-frame rearrangements with V and J called that TCRdb kept. Clones are partly lost; checked studies trace under half to an unresolved V gene and leave the rest unexplained. For V, J and clone size, that table is used; D and trimming come from the DNA. In all, the sample holds over 2 million clones, and about 95% of those were seen once. The ten largest clones take up more than 0.95% of the sample.

Deletion took 4 bases off V and 4 bases off J, with a span of 7 bases between the germline ends. The CDR3 covers 13 residues, taking in both the cysteine and the phenylalanine. Just CDR3 DNA is preserved here, 39 bases in frame from base 1. CDR1 PRHDT and CDR2 FYEKMQ are derived from the germline V gene (reference sequence). Overall study results and their limits: Even with the large sequencing depth, rarefaction of the sorted-subset datasets indicated that sequencing was incomplete. Compared with non-shared clonotypes, the clonotypes found in all four sorted-subset donors had higher generation probabilities. The genetic and exposure-history diversity represented was limited by the small number of donors. Pairwise subsampling led to the expectation that sequencing depth would affect the degree of clonotype sharing among donors. Larger estimated clonotype richness was generally found for naive subsets than for memory subsets. When a handful of donors were compared, the shared fraction of clonotypes was about 5% for naive CD4, about 4% for naive CD8, about 2.4% for memory CD4, and 0.35% to 0.5% for memory CD8. Only blood was sampled, and tissue TCR repertoires likely differ from those in blood.

The sequence derives from a man aged 18 to 29 in good health. Sequences were obtained from naive CD8+ T cells sorted from blood. Taken with the paper, the label for cell subset or site translates to: CD45RA+CCR7+. The chain links TRBV13 with TRBJ2-2, with TRBD1 as a weak D call on 5 bases. The base sequence is TGTGCCAGCAGCTCCAGGGTCACCGGGGAGCTGTTTTTT. This is translated as CASSSRVTGELFF.